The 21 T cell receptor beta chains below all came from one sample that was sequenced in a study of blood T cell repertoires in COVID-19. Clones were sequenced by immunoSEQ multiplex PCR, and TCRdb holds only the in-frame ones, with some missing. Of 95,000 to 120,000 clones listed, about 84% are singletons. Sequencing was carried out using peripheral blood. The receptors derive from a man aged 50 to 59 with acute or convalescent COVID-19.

CDR3 residues: CASSHWDSIDYEQYV. CDR3 nucleotide sequence: TGCGCCAGCAGTCACTGGGACAGTATTGACTACGAGCAGTACGTC. The genes are TRBV23-1 and TRBJ2-7; 7 bases match TRBD1. TRBV23-1 falls under the ORF class, with uncertain function. J lost 3 bases, V lost 3 bases, and 8 bases had no gene match. This CDR3 contains 15 residues.

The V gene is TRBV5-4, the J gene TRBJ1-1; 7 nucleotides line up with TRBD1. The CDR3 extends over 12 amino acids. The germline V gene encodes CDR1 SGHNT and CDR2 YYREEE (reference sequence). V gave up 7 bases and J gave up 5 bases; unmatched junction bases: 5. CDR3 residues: CASGKGATEAFF. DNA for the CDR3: TGTGCCAGCGGGAAGGGGGCGACTGAAGCTTTCTTT.

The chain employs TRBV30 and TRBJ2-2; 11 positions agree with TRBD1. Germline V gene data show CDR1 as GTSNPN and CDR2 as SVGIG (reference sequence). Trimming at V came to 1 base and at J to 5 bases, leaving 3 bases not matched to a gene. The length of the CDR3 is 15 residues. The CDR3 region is CAWSAGTGGTGELFF. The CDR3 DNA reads TGTGCCTGGAGTGCTGGGACAGGGGGGACCGGGGAGCTGTTTTTT.

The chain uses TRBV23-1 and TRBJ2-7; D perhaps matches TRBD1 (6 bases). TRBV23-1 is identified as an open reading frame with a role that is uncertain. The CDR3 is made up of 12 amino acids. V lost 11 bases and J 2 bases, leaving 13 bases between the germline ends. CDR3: CARRTEPYEQYV. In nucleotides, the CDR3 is TGCGCCCGGAGGACAGAACCCTACGAGCAGTACGTC.

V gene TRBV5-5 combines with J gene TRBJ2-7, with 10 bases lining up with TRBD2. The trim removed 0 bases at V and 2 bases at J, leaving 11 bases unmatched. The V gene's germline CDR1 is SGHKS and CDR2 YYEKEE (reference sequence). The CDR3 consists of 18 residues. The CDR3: CASSLAPSGGAITYEQYF. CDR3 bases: TGTGCCAGCAGCTTGGCCCCCAGCGGGGGGGCTATTACCTACGAGCAGTACTTC.

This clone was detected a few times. In DNA, the CDR3 is TGTGCCACCAGCAAGACAGGGCGTTTGAGAGAGCAGTACGTC. Translating gives CATSKTGRLREQYV. J is TRBJ2-7 and V is TRBV24-1; 7 bases match TRBD1. This CDR3 region has 14 residues. Germline-derived CDR1 and CDR2 are KGHDR and SFDVKD. The trim removed 7 bases at V and 7 bases at J, leaving 12 bases unmatched.

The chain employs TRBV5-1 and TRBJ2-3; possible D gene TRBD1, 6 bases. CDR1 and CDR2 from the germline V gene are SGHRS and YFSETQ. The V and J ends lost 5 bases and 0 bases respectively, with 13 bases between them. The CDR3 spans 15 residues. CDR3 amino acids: CASSYQGSSTDTQYF. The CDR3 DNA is TGCGCCAGCAGTTACCAGGGGTCGAGCACAGATACGCAGTATTTT.

The CDR3 bases are TGTGCCAGCGGGGTCGGGACTAGCGGGGGCCAAGAGACCCAGTACTTC. Translation gives CASGVGTSGGQETQYF. The V and J genes are TRBV5-4 and TRBJ2-5; 14 nucleotides line up with TRBD2. The V gene's germline CDR1 is SGHNT and CDR2 YYREEE (reference sequence). Losses at the gene ends were 7 bases for V and 1 base for J; bases not matched to a gene: 6. CDR3 size: 16 residues.

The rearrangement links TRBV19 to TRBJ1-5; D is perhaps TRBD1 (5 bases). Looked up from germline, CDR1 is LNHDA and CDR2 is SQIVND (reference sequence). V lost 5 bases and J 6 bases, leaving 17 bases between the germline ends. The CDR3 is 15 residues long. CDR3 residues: CASSLSPRAGQPQHF. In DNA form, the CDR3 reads TGTGCCAGTAGTTTGTCGCCCAGGGCTGGTCAGCCCCAGCATTTT.

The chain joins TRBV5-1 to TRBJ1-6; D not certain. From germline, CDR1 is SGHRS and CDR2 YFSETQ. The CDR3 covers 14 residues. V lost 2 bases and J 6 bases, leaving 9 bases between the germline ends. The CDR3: CASSFASFNSPLHF. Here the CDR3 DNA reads TGCGCCAGCAGCTTCGCCAGTTTTAATTCACCCCTCCACTTT.

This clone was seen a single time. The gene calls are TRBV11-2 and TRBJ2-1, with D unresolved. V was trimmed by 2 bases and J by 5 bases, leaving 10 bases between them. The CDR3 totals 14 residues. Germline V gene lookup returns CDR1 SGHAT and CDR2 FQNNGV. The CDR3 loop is CASSLMYRNNEQFF. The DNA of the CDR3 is TGTGCCAGCAGCTTAATGTACAGAAACAATGAGCAGTTCTTC.

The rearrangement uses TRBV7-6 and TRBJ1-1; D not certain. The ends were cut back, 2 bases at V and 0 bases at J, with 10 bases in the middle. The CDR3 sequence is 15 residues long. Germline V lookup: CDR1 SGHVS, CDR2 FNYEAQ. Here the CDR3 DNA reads TGTGCCAGCAGCTTACTGGCAGGCATGAACACTGAAGCTTTCTTT. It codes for CASSLLAGMNTEAFF.

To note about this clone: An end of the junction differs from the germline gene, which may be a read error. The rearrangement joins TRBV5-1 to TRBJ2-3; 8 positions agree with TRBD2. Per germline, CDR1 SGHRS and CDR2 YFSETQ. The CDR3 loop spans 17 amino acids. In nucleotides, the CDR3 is TGCGCCCGCAGCTTGCGGCCGGGGGGGGGCGACACAGATACGCAGTATTTT. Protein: CARSLRPGGGDTDTQYF.

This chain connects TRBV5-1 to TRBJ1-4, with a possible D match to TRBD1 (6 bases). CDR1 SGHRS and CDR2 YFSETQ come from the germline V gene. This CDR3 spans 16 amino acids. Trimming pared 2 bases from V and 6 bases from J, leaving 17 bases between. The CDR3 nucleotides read TGCGCCAGCAGCTTCCGAGTTGGGGGCTCAGATGAAAAACTGTTTTTT. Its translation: CASSFRVGGSDEKLFF.

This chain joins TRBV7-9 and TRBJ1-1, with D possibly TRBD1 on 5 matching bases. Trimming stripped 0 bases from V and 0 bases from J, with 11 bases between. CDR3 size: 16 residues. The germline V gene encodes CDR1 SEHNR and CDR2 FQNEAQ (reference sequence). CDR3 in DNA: TGTGCCAGCAGCTTAGCGCCAGAAGGGGTGAACACTGAAGCTTTCTTT. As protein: CASSLAPEGVNTEAFF.

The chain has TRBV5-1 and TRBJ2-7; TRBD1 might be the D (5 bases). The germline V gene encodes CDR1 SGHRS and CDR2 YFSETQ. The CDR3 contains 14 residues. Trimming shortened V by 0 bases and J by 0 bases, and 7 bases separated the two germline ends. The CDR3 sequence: CASSLAGNSYEQYF. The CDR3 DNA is TGCGCCAGCAGCTTGGCAGGGAACTCCTACGAGCAGTACTTC.

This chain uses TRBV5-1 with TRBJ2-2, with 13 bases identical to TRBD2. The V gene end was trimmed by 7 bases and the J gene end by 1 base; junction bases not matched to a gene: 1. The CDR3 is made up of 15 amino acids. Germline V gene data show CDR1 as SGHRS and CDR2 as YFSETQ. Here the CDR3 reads CASRLAGGNTGELFF. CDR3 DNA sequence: TGCGCCAGCCGACTAGCGGGGGGGAACACCGGGGAGCTGTTTTTT.

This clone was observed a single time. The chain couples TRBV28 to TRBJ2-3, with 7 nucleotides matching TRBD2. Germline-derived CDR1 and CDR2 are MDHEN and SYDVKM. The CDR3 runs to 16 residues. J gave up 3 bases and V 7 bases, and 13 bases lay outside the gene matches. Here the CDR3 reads CASMTGTTLGTDTQYF. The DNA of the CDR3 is TGTGCCAGCATGACCGGGACTACCTTAGGGACAGATACGCAGTATTTT.

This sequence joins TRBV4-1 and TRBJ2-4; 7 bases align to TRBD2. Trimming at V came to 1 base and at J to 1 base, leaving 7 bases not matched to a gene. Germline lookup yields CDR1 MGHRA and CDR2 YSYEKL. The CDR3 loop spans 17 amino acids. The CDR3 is CASSQVLGRVAKNIQYF. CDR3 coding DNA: TGCGCCAGCAGCCAAGTGCTAGGGAGGGTGGCCAAAAACATTCAGTACTTC.

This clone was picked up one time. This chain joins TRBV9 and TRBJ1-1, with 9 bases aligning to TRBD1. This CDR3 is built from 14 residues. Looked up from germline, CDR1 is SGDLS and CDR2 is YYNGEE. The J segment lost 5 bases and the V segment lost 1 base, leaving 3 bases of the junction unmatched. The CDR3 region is CASSVWTGETEAFF. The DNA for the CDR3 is TGTGCCAGCAGCGTATGGACAGGGGAGACTGAAGCTTTCTTT.

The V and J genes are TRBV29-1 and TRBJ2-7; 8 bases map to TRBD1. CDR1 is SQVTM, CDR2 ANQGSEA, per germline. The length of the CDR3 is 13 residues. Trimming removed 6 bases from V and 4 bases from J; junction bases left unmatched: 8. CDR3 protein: CSVDSGTGYEQYF. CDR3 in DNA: TGCAGCGTCGACTCCGGGACAGGTTACGAGCAGTACTTC.